Given below is one T cell receptor (beta chain) in context. The target antigen is unknown. The CDR3 is made up of 11 amino acids. Germline-derived CDR1 and CDR2 are GTSNPN and SVGIG (reference sequence). The V and J ends lost 1 base and 8 bases respectively, with 9 bases between them. This entry belongs to a study of shared clonotypes between healthy human individuals. About the study: The study enrolled a couple of women and three men aged 18 to 49. Three plates each covered CD4 naive and memory; CD8 naive two, CD8 memory one. Regarding the study as a whole: In general, naive subsets displayed greater estimated richness than memory subsets did.

Sequenced by immunoSEQ multiplex PCR; TCRdb stores in-frame clones only, minus some. The profile shows over 400,000 clones, around 95% of them singletons. The sample was naive CD4+ T cells sorted from blood. The subset denotes: CD45RA+ positively selected. The chain links TRBV30 to TRBJ2-7, with no clear D. The receptor comes from a woman aged 25-40 years in good health. The CDR3 loop reads CAWSALVKQYF. DNA for the CDR3: TGTGCCTGGAGTGCACTGGTTAAGCAGTACTTC.